The 21 T cell receptor beta chains below all came from one sample that was sequenced in a study of beta chain features in type 1 diabetes. Study conclusions and caveats: In all four CD4+ subsets, TCRB CDR3 length was significantly, moderately reduced in type 1 diabetes.

The authors reverse transcribed all of the isolated RNA, so sequencing captured expressed TCRB transcripts. Sequencing was performed with immunoSEQ multiplex PCR; in TCRdb, only in-frame clones are kept and a portion is missing. The sample consists of some 250,000 clones, about a tenth of them appearing once. These receptors have no known antigen. The material sequenced was naive CD4+ T cells from blood. These receptors came from a young man with type 1 diabetes.

In its sample, this clone was seen a few times. V gene TRBV25-1 combines with J gene TRBJ1-1; D is unclear. With 1 base removed from V and 7 bases from J, the gap between germline ends came to 7 bases. Germline-derived CDR1 and CDR2 are MGHDK and SYGVNS. The CDR3 runs to 12 residues. This chain's CDR3 is CASSEWYNEAFF. The CDR3 DNA sequence: TGTGCCAGCAGTGAATGGTACAATGAAGCTTTCTTT.

This clone was recorded a few times. The J gene is TRBJ2-7, the V gene TRBV7-2, with D tentatively TRBD2 (6 bases). The CDR3 runs 14 residues. Trimming stripped 5 bases from V and 2 bases from J, with 13 bases between. Germline V gene lookup returns CDR1 SGHTA and CDR2 FQGNSA. CDR3 sequence reads: CASSRTAGPYEQYF. CDR3 sequence (DNA): TGTGCCAGCAGCCGAACGGCGGGGCCCTACGAGCAGTACTTC.

The chain employs TRBV27 and TRBJ1-2; 8 positions match TRBD1. In germline, CDR1 is MNHEY, CDR2 SMNVEV (reference sequence). This CDR3 contains 14 residues. Trimming at V came to 5 bases and at J to 1 base, leaving 3 bases not matched to a gene. Here the CDR3 DNA reads TGTGCCAGCAGTCCCGACAGGGGTAACTATGGCTACACCTTC. This gives the protein CASSPDRGNYGYTF.

A few counts support this clone. The chain is built from TRBV9 and TRBJ2-1, with TRBD2 identical over 10 bases. The CDR3 extends over 15 amino acids. Germline assignment: CDR1 SGDLS and CDR2 YYNGEE. The V segment lost 1 base and the J segment 6 bases; nucleotides outside the gene matches: 4. This CDR3 is CASSVTGTSVNEQFF. The CDR3 bases are TGTGCCAGCAGCGTAACCGGGACTAGCGTCAATGAGCAGTTCTTC.

This clone was detected a few times. The chain has TRBV19 and TRBJ2-2; 10 nucleotides line up with TRBD1. V gave up 6 bases and J gave up 6 bases; unmatched junction bases: 7. The CDR3 has 15 amino acids. Germline V gives CDR1 LNHDA, CDR2 SQIVND (reference sequence). CDR3 sequence reads: CASRYRDRGPGELFF. The CDR3, as DNA: TGTGCCAGTAGGTACCGGGACAGGGGTCCCGGGGAGCTGTTTTTT.

The sample holds a few counts of this clone. The chain couples TRBV5-4 to TRBJ2-7; 7 bases match TRBD1. The CDR3 length is 13 residues. Germline CDR1 is SGHNT and CDR2 is YYREEE (reference sequence). V was pared by 3 bases and J by 2 bases, with 2 bases of the junction left unmatched. CDR3 amino acids: CASSSGQPYEQYF. Here the CDR3 DNA reads TGTGCCAGCAGCTCGGGACAGCCCTACGAGCAGTACTTC. The variable domain in full, completed from reference TRBV5-4 and TRBJ2-7, reads ETGVTQSPTHLIKTRGQQVTLRCSSQSGHNTVSWYQQALGQGPQFIFQYYREEENGRGNFPPRFSGLQFPNYSSELNVNALELDDSALYLCASSSGQPYEQYFGPGTRLTVT.

The chain links TRBV19 to TRBJ2-1; 11 nucleotides match TRBD2. The trim removed 1 base at V and 9 bases at J, leaving 5 bases unmatched. Germline CDR1 and CDR2: LNHDA and SQIVND (reference sequence). CDR3 length: 15 amino acids. The CDR3 DNA is TGTGCCAGTAGTATAGGACTAGCGGGGTTCACTGAGCAGTTCTTC. Its protein product is CASSIGLAGFTEQFF.

The V and J genes are TRBV7-2 and TRBJ1-1; D ambiguous. The CDR3 extends over 15 amino acids. V lost 5 bases and J lost 0, with 13 bases in between. Germline V gives CDR1 SGHTA, CDR2 FQGNSA. CDR3 DNA: TGTGCCAGCAGCCCCCCTCGGGGTTTGAACACTGAAGCTTTCTTT. It encodes CASSPPRGLNTEAFF.

This chain joins TRBV25-1 and TRBJ2-1, with 8 nucleotides matching TRBD2. From germline, CDR1 is MGHDK and CDR2 SYGVNS. J gave up 3 bases and V 5 bases, and 3 bases lay outside the gene matches. The CDR3 sequence is 14 residues long. Here the CDR3 reads CASSSGGSYNEQFF. CDR3 sequence (DNA): TGTGCCAGCAGTAGCGGGGGTAGCTACAATGAGCAGTTCTTC.

The chain has TRBV4-2 and TRBJ2-3; 7 bases align to TRBD1. The CDR3 consists of 16 residues. CDR1 is LGHNA, CDR2 YNFKEQ, per germline. V lost 2 bases and J lost 1; bases outside the gene matches: 6. CDR3 protein: CASSQQDRTRTDTQYF. The CDR3 bases are TGTGCCAGCAGCCAACAGGACAGGACCCGCACAGATACGCAGTATTTT.

This clone was seen a handful of times. The chain links TRBV5-1 to TRBJ1-1; D remains unclear. V gave up 0 bases and J gave up 7 bases, with 10 bases separating them. The length of the CDR3 is 13 residues. The germline V gene has CDR1 SGHRS and CDR2 YFSETQ. Here the CDR3 reads CASSLDPEGEAFF. The CDR3 DNA sequence: TGCGCCAGCAGCTTGGATCCAGAGGGTGAAGCTTTCTTT.

The J gene is TRBJ2-6, the V gene TRBV10-3; the D gene is possibly TRBD1 (7 bases). The CDR3 has 17 amino acids. V dropped 6 bases and J dropped 4 bases, with 19 bases sitting between them. Germline values: CDR1 ENHRY, CDR2 SYGVKD. Written as DNA, the CDR3 is TGTGCCATCAGAACAGGGGAGGTTGTTGCGGGGGCCAACGTCCTGACTTTC. Amino acid sequence: CAIRTGEVVAGANVLTF.

This clone was recorded a few times. The chain employs TRBV6-1 and TRBJ2-3; TRBD2 agrees at 7 bases. From germline, CDR1 is MNHNS and CDR2 SASEGT. The length of the CDR3 is 19 residues. V shed 1 base, J shed 3 bases, and the junction held 16 bases outside the gene matches. The CDR3: CASSEGILAALRGTDTQYF. CDR3 coding DNA: TGTGCCAGCAGTGAAGGGATCCTAGCGGCTCTCAGAGGGACAGATACGCAGTATTTT.

The rearrangement uses TRBV6-5 and TRBJ2-3, with a tentative D call TRBD2 (6 bases). Trimming left V 4 bases short and J 2 bases short, with 13 bases between. Germline V lookup: CDR1 MNHEY, CDR2 SVGAGI. The CDR3 sequence is 15 residues long. The CDR3 loop reads CASSSPGGITDTQYF. The CDR3 DNA is TGTGCCAGCAGTTCCCCTGGCGGGATCACAGATACGCAGTATTTT.

The V and J genes are TRBV2 and TRBJ2-7; the match to TRBD2 covers 7 bases. With 6 bases clipped from V and 4 bases from J, the junction kept 6 bases outside the gene matches. This CDR3 spans 13 amino acids. Germline V gene data show CDR1 as SNHLY and CDR2 as FYNNEI. The chain's CDR3 is CASSQREGYEQYF. CDR3 bases: TGTGCCAGCAGCCAAAGGGAGGGTTACGAGCAGTACTTC.

The J gene is TRBJ1-2, the V gene TRBV14; 11 bases match TRBD1. Germline loops: CDR1 SGHDN, CDR2 FVKESK. With 4 bases clipped from V and 8 bases from J, the junction kept 3 bases outside the gene matches. The CDR3 contains 13 residues. CDR3 amino acids: CASSLRTGGGYTF. The CDR3 coding sequence is TGTGCCAGCAGCCTAAGGACAGGGGGCGGCTACACCTTC.

This rearrangement joins TRBV7-8 to TRBJ2-1; D is possibly TRBD2 (7 bases). CDR1 is SGHVS, CDR2 FQNEAQ, per germline. The CDR3 runs 16 residues. V lost 5 bases, J lost 0 bases, and 14 bases lay in between. This chain's CDR3 is CASSLRGAGSYNEQFF. CDR3 DNA: TGTGCCAGCAGCCTACGGGGGGCCGGCTCCTACAATGAGCAGTTCTTC.

The chain couples TRBV28 to TRBJ2-5; D is uncertain. V lost 6 bases to trimming and J lost 6 bases, with 14 bases between them. The CDR3 extends over 13 amino acids. Germline lookup yields CDR1 MDHEN and CDR2 SYDVKM. The CDR3 spells CASSRVSTQTQYF. In DNA form, the CDR3 reads TGTGCCAGCAGCCGGGTATCTACTCAGACCCAGTACTTC.

V and J are TRBV7-2 and TRBJ1-1; tentative D call: TRBD1 (5 bases). The CDR3 has 14 residues. The germline V gene has CDR1 SGHTA and CDR2 FQGNSA. V was cut by 0 bases and J by 8 bases, with 13 bases left in between. CDR3 loop: CASSLARRQGEAFF. The CDR3 nucleotides read TGTGCCAGCAGCTTAGCGCGCCGTCAGGGCGAAGCTTTCTTT. The entire variable domain, with the rest obtained from reference TRBV7-2 and TRBJ1-1, is as follows: GAGVSQSPSNKVTEKGKDVELRCDPISGHTALYWYRQSLGQGLEFLIYFQGNSAPDKSGLPSDRFSAERTGGSVSTLTIQRTQQEDSAVYLCASSLARRQGEAFFGQGTRLTVV.

This clone was found a few times. The chain employs TRBV7-9 and TRBJ2-7; D perhaps matches TRBD2 (6 bases). The CDR3 is made up of 13 amino acids. Germline V gene sequence: CDR1 SEHNR, CDR2 FQNEAQ (reference sequence). V gave up 5 bases and J gave up 3 bases, with 11 bases separating them. CDR3 in amino acids: CASSPGLGYEQYF. In DNA, the CDR3 is TGTGCCAGCAGCCCGGGACTGGGCTACGAGCAGTACTTC.

V and J are TRBV19 and TRBJ2-3; a weak D match, TRBD1 (5 bases). The CDR3 runs to 13 residues. The V gene lost 7 bases and the J gene lost 8 bases, with 16 bases spanning the gap. The V gene's germline CDR1 is LNHDA and CDR2 SQIVND (reference sequence). Written as DNA, the CDR3 is TGTGCCAGTACGTCAGGGTTGTCGGGTACGCAGTATTTT. Translated, it gives CASTSGLSGTQYF.